These 25 T cell receptor beta chains were sequenced from one sample in a study of control samples from healthy donors and cancer patients. TCRdb's table, derived via immunoSEQ multiplex PCR, lists solely in-frame clones and lacks some. The data hold roughly 100,000 clones, with roughly 91% observed a single time. Sequencing was performed on PBMCs. The source of these receptors is a man in his fifties or sixties with lung cancer.

The chain uses TRBV24-1 and TRBJ1-2; 7 bases are a match to TRBD1. CDR1 and CDR2 from the germline V gene are KGHDR and SFDVKD. V dropped 3 bases and J dropped 1; count of bases not matched to a gene: 13. CDR3 length: 18 residues. The CDR3, as DNA: TGTGCCACCAGTGATCCGCAGGCCAGGGGGGGAGATAACTATGGCTACACCTTC. Translated: CATSDPQARGGDNYGYTF.

This rearrangement joins TRBV13 to TRBJ2-7; D tentatively reads TRBD1 or TRBD2 (5 bases each). The V end was cut by 4 bases, the J end by 4 bases, with 8 bases between. Germline CDR1 and CDR2: PRHDT and FYEKMQ (reference sequence). This CDR3 comprises 12 residues. CDR3 sequence reads: CASSYGGYEQYV. In DNA, the CDR3 is TGTGCCAGCAGCTATGGGGGATACGAGCAGTACGTC.

The chain has TRBV7-9 and TRBJ1-4; the D is unclear. CDR3 length equals 13 residues. Looked up from germline, CDR1 is SEHNR and CDR2 is FQNEAQ (reference sequence). V was shortened by 5 bases and J by 4 bases, with 8 bases between the two germline ends. The CDR3 sequence: CASSQVLNEKLFF. The CDR3 DNA follows: TGTGCCAGCAGCCAGGTTCTTAATGAAAAACTGTTTTTT.

This chain's CDR3 is CASSVVGGGDEKLFF. In DNA, the CDR3 is TGTGCCAGCAGCGTAGTTGGGGGTGGGGATGAAAAACTGTTTTTT. J is TRBJ1-4 and V is TRBV9; TRBD1 might be the D (5 bases). The CDR3 totals 15 residues. Per germline, CDR1 SGDLS and CDR2 YYNGEE. V lost 0 bases and J 6 bases, leaving 12 bases between the germline ends. The whole variable domain, filled in from reference TRBV9 and TRBJ1-4, reads DSGVTQTPKHLITATGQRVTLRCSPRSGDLSVYWYQQSLDQGLQFLIQYYNGEERAKGNILERFSAQQFPDLHSELNLSSLELGDSALYFCASSVVGGGDEKLFFGSGTQLSVL.

The rearrangement uses TRBV6-6 and TRBJ2-3; D remains unclear. The germline gives CDR1 MNHNY, CDR2 SVGAGI (reference sequence). The ends were cut back, 4 bases at V and 1 base at J, with 12 bases in the middle. The CDR3 runs to 15 residues. Here the CDR3 reads CASSLIKAGTDTQYF. Written as DNA, the CDR3 is TGTGCCAGCAGTTTAATTAAAGCAGGCACAGATACGCAGTATTTT.

This rearrangement joins TRBV30 to TRBJ2-5; D unresolved. V lost 1 base and J 5 bases, leaving 8 bases between the germline ends. This CDR3 comprises 12 residues. CDR1 GTSNPN and CDR2 SVGIG come from the germline V gene (reference sequence). The CDR3 sequence: CAWSDFGETQYF. DNA for the CDR3: TGTGCCTGGAGTGATTTTGGGGAGACCCAGTACTTC.

The gene calls are TRBV7-9 and TRBJ1-6; no clear D gene. Trimming took off 6 bases at V and 5 bases at J, with 8 bases between the two ends. Per germline, CDR1 SEHNR and CDR2 FQNEAQ (reference sequence). The CDR3 is 13 residues long. Here the CDR3 DNA reads TGTGCCAGCAGTTACAGAGATAATTCACCCCTCCACTTT. Translating it yields CASSYRDNSPLHF.

This chain connects TRBV6-5 to TRBJ1-1, with TRBD1 matching over 8 bases. The CDR3 has 14 residues. V was clipped by 5 bases and J by 4 bases; unmatched bases: 6. Germline V gives CDR1 MNHEY, CDR2 SVGAGI. CDR3 nucleotide sequence: TGTGCCAGCAGTAAACAGGGGGAAGGCACTGAAGCTTTCTTT. Residues: CASSKQGEGTEAFF.

This clone was found once. The rearrangement links TRBV10-1 to TRBJ2-1; weak D call: TRBD1 (6 bases). CDR1 is WNHNN, CDR2 SYGVQD, per germline (reference sequence). The V end was cut by 2 bases, the J end by 8 bases, with 10 bases between. This CDR3 has 13 amino acids. CDR3 region: CASSETGLDEQFF. CDR3 nucleotide sequence: TGCGCCAGCAGTGAGACAGGGCTCGATGAGCAGTTCTTC.

V is TRBV18 and J is TRBJ1-5; D perhaps matches TRBD1 (6 bases). Trimming pared 0 bases from V and 11 bases from J, leaving 14 bases between. There are 14 residues in the CDR3. Germline V gives CDR1 KGHSH, CDR2 LQKENI. The CDR3 is CASSPPGRRGAQHF. CDR3 DNA: TGTGCCAGCTCACCACCAGGGCGAAGGGGGGCCCAGCATTTT.

The V and J genes are TRBV6-5 and TRBJ1-5, with TRBD1 matching 8 bases. The CDR3 has 14 residues. The V gene end was trimmed by 10 bases and the J gene end by 4 bases; junction bases not matched to a gene: 9. Per the germline V gene, CDR1 is MNHEY and CDR2 is SVGAGI. CDR3 sequence: CATRTGFSNQPQHF. Written as DNA, the CDR3 is TGTGCCACCAGGACAGGGTTCTCTAATCAGCCCCAGCATTTT.

This chain links TRBV11-3 with TRBJ2-5, with 10 bases that match TRBD2. The V and J ends lost 1 base and 1 base, in that order; junction bases with no gene match: 3. Germline V CDR1 and CDR2: SGHNT, YENEEA. The CDR3 is 16 amino acids. CDR3 sequence: CASSLGSSGGQETQYF. DNA for the CDR3: TGTGCCAGCAGCTTAGGGTCTAGCGGGGGCCAAGAGACCCAGTACTTC.

The chain uses TRBV30 and TRBJ2-3, with D hard to call. This CDR3 region has 15 residues. Germline values: CDR1 GTSNPN, CDR2 SVGIG (reference sequence). Trimming left V 0 bases short and J 1 base short, with 11 bases between. The CDR3 DNA follows: TGTGCCTGGAGTGTACGGCAGGACGGCACAGATACGCAGTATTTT. Its protein product is CAWSVRQDGTDTQYF.

This rearrangement joins TRBV5-6 to TRBJ1-1; D call uncertain. Trimming took 4 bases from V and 3 from J, leaving 10 bases between them. The CDR3 loop spans 13 amino acids. The germline V gene encodes CDR1 SGHDT and CDR2 YYEEEE. The CDR3 loop is CASSPDSYTEAFF. The CDR3 DNA is TGTGCCAGCAGCCCCGACTCATACACTGAAGCTTTCTTT.

The genes are TRBV27 and TRBJ2-1, with D possibly matching TRBD2 (7 bases). V lost 8 bases, J lost 1 base, and 18 bases lay in between. The CDR3 spans 16 residues. Germline assignment: CDR1 MNHEY and CDR2 SMNVEV (reference sequence). For the CDR3, the DNA is TGTGCCAGCGGTAAATGGGGGGGGGCATCCTACAATGAGCAGTTCTTC. Its protein is CASGKWGGASYNEQFF.

The chain employs TRBV9 and TRBJ2-7; 9 positions agree with TRBD1. Germline values: CDR1 SGDLS, CDR2 YYNGEE. The CDR3 is made up of 15 amino acids. V shed 5 bases, J shed 7 bases, and the junction held 13 bases outside the gene matches. CDR3 residues: CASRETGGILREQYF. In DNA, the CDR3 is TGTGCCAGCAGAGAAACAGGGGGCATACTGAGAGAGCAGTACTTC.

The gene calls are TRBV10-2 and TRBJ1-1, with D unclear. The V gene lost 4 bases and the J gene lost 1 base, with 4 bases spanning the gap. The germline gives CDR1 WSHSY, CDR2 SAAADI. The CDR3 sequence is 12 residues long. The CDR3: CASSAANTEAFF. The CDR3 nucleotides are TGCGCCAGCAGTGCGGCGAACACTGAAGCTTTCTTT.

The rearrangement joins TRBV2 to TRBJ2-5, with 9 bases matching TRBD1. V was pared by 8 bases and J by 3 bases, with 1 base of the junction left unmatched. Looked up from germline, CDR1 is SNHLY and CDR2 is FYNNEI. The CDR3 consists of 12 residues. Here the CDR3 reads CASRDREETQYF. In DNA form, the CDR3 reads TGTGCCAGCCGGGACAGGGAAGAGACCCAGTACTTC.

V and J are TRBV10-3 and TRBJ2-2; 7 positions agree with TRBD2. Looked up from germline, CDR1 is ENHRY and CDR2 is SYGVKD. Trimming took 7 bases from V and 0 from J; bases not matched to a gene: 2. The CDR3 runs to 14 residues. The CDR3 DNA is TGTGCCATCAAGGGGAGGGCGAACACCGGGGAGCTGTTTTTT. Its protein product is CAIKGRANTGELFF.

The rearrangement joins TRBV2 to TRBJ2-1, with D possibly TRBD2 on 6 matching bases. V lost 4 bases and J 0 bases, leaving 10 bases between the germline ends. The CDR3 length is 15 residues. Per germline, CDR1 SNHLY and CDR2 FYNNEI. The CDR3 region is CASSGLAPSYNEQFF. The CDR3 coding sequence is TGTGCCAGCAGTGGTCTAGCGCCCTCCTACAATGAGCAGTTCTTC.

The rearrangement uses TRBV18 and TRBJ2-3; no firm D call. The CDR3 consists of 17 residues. The V and J ends lost 4 bases and 1 base respectively, with 18 bases between them. Germline CDR1 reads KGHSH; CDR2 reads LQKENI. The CDR3 DNA is TGTGCCAGCTCACGGGGAACGACAAAGGCCGGCACAGATACGCAGTATTTT. This translates into CASSRGTTKAGTDTQYF.

The genes are TRBV6-5 and TRBJ1-2; D gene ambiguous. Trimming stripped 2 bases from V and 6 bases from J, with 13 bases between. The CDR3 has 14 amino acids. CDR1 is MNHEY, CDR2 SVGAGI, per germline. CDR3 protein: CASSYDSLRDGYTF. CDR3 DNA: TGTGCCAGCAGTTACGATTCCTTGAGGGATGGCTACACCTTC.

The chain uses TRBV2 and TRBJ2-1; 7 nucleotides agree with TRBD1. There are 14 residues in the CDR3. V shed 5 bases, J shed 6 bases, and the junction held 7 bases outside the gene matches. The germline gives CDR1 SNHLY, CDR2 FYNNEI. The CDR3 region is CASSTSRDSNEQFF. As DNA, the CDR3 is TGTGCCAGCAGTACCTCCAGGGACAGCAATGAGCAGTTCTTC.

The chain joins TRBV12-5 to TRBJ2-5, with a possible D match to TRBD1 (5 bases). CDR3 size: 17 residues. The germline CDR1 and CDR2 sequences are LGHNT and FRNRAP. Trimming cost V 0 bases and J 3 bases, with 17 bases left between them. The CDR3 reads CASGLVPTGVGEETQYF. The CDR3, as DNA: TGTGCTAGTGGTTTGGTCCCCACCGGAGTAGGGGAAGAGACCCAGTACTTC.

This chain connects TRBV18 to TRBJ2-1; D possibly corresponds to TRBD1 (6 bases). Deletions cut 3 bases from V and 6 bases from J, with 15 bases between. Germline lookup yields CDR1 KGHSH and CDR2 LQKENI. There are 15 residues in the CDR3. The CDR3 DNA is TGTGCCAGCTCACCGACGAACACAGGGCTCAATGAGCAGTTCTTC. Translating gives CASSPTNTGLNEQFF.